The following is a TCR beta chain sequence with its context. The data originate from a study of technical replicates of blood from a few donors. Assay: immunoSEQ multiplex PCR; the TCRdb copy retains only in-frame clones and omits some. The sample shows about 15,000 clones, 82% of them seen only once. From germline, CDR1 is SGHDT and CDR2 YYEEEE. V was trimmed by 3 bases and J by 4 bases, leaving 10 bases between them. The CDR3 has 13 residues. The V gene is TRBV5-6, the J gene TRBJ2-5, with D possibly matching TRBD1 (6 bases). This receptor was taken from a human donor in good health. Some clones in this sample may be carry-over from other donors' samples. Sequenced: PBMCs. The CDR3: CASSYDRRETQYF. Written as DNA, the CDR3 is TGTGCCAGCAGCTACGACAGGAGAGAGACCCAGTACTTC.